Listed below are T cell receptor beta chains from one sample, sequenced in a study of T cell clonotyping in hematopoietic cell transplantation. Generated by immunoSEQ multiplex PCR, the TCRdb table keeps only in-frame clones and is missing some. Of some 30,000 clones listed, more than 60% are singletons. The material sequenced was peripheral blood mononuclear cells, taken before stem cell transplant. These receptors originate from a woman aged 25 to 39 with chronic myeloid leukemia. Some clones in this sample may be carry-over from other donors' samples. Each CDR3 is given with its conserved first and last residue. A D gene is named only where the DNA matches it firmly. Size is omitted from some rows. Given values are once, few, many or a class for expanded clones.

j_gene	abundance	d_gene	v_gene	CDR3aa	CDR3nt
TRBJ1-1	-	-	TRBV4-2	CASSQVRGSMNTEAFF	TGTGCCAGCAGCCAAGTCAGGGGATCCATGAACACTGAAGCTTTCTTT
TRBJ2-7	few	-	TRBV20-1	CSAQTPQGMDF	TGCAGTGCTCAAACTCCTCAAGGAATGGACTTC
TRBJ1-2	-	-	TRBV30	CAWTTQGMFYGYTF	TGTGCCTGGACTACTCAGGGTATGTTCTATGGCTACACCTTC
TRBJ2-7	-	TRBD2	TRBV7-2	CASGGGGPLRTYEQYF	TGTGCCAGCGGGGGCGGGGGGCCGTTGCGAACCTACGAGCAGTACTTC
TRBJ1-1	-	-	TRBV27	CASSFLRGEAFF	TGTGCCAGCAGTTTTCTCAGGGGTGAAGCTTTCTTT
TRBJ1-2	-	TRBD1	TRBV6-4	CASSDSQFPGTELYGYTF	TGTGCCAGCAGTGACTCTCAATTCCCCGGGACAGAACTTTATGGCTACACCTTC
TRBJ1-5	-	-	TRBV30	CAWSVWGGGNQPQHF	TGTGCCTGGAGTGTTTGGGGCGGGGGCAATCAGCCCCAGCATTTT
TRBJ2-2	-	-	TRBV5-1	CASSIGTSPGELFF	TGCGCCAGCAGCATAGGGACTTCCCCCGGGGAGCTGTTTTTT
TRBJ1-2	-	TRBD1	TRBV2	CASASQGARYGYTF	TGTGCCTCGGCGTCACAGGGGGCGCGCTATGGCTACACCTTC
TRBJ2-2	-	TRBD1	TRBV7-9	CASRLDRDTGELFF	TGTGCCAGCAGACTGGACAGGGACACCGGGGAGCTGTTTTTT
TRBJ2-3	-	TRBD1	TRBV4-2	CASSQEWTGGPDTQYF	TGTGCCAGCAGCCAGGAATGGACAGGGGGCCCAGATACGCAGTATTTT
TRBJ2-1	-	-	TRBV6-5	CASSYDNEQFF	TGTGCCAGCAGTTACGACAATGAGCAGTTCTTC
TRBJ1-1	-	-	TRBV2	CASRVQGLNTEAFF	TGTGCCAGCAGAGTACAGGGATTGAACACTGAAGCTTTCTTT
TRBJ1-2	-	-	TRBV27	CASSLSTVQIDGYTF	TGTGCCAGCAGTTTATCCACAGTGCAAATTGATGGCTACACCTTC
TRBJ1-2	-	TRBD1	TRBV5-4	CASSAKQGNYGYTF	TGTGCCAGCAGCGCAAAACAGGGGAACTATGGCTACACCTTC
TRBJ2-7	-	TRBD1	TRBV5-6	CASSLGTGAYEQYF	TGTGCCAGCAGCTTGGGGACAGGGGCCTACGAGCAGTACTTC
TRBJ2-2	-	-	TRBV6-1	CASGQGDWGELFF	TGTGCCAGCGGTCAGGGTGACTGGGGGGAGCTGTTTTTT
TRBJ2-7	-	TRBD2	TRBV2	CASRQTSGMYEQYF	TGTGCCAGCAGGCAGACTAGCGGTATGTACGAGCAGTACTTC
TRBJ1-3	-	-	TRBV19	CASSIQGVTGNTIYF	TGTGCCAGTAGCATTCAGGGAGTGACTGGAAACACCATATATTTT
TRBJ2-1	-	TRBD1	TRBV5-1	CASSPGTGYDNEQFF	TGCGCCAGCAGCCCCGGGACAGGATATGACAATGAGCAGTTCTTC
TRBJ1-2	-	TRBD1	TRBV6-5	CASSPGQIYGYTF	TGTGCCAGCAGCCCGGGACAGATCTATGGCTACACCTTC
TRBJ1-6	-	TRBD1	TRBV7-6	CASSLALNRDRNNSPLHF	TGTGCCAGCAGCTTAGCCCTGAACCGGGACAGGAATAATTCACCCCTCCACTTT
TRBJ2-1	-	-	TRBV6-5	CASSSGVNEQFF	TGTGCCAGCAGTTCCGGGGTAAATGAGCAGTTCTTC
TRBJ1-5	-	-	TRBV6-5	CASSFSNNQPQHF	TGTGCCAGCAGTTTCAGTAACAATCAGCCCCAGCATTTT
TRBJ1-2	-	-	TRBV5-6	CASSLFQTYGYTF	TGTGCCAGCAGCTTGTTTCAGACCTATGGCTACACCTTC
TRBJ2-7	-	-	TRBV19	CARDPSRAHTNYEQYF	TGTGCCAGGGACCCCTCCCGGGCCCACACCAACTACGAGCAGTACTTC
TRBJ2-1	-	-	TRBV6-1	CASREQGRDEQFF	TGTGCCAGCAGGGAACAGGGGAGGGATGAGCAGTTCTTC
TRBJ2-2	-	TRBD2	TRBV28	CASSIRTSGGAYRDTGELFF	TGTGCCAGCAGTATCCGGACTAGCGGGGGGGCCTATCGGGACACCGGGGAGCTGTTTTTT
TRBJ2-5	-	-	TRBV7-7	CASSLARGGGETQYF	TGTGCTAGCAGCTTAGCCCGCGGTGGTGGAGAGACCCAGTACTTC
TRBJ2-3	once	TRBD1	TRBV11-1	CASSYSGQGVGTQYF	TGTGCCAGCAGCTACTCGGGACAGGGGGTTGGTACGCAGTATTTT
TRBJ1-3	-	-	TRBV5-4	CASSSHTGSGNTIYF	TGTGCCAGCAGCTCACACACAGGGTCTGGAAACACCATATATTTT
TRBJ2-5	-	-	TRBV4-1	CASSPLRVLSQETQYF	TGCGCCAGCAGCCCCCTCCGCGTTTTATCGCAAGAGACCCAGTACTTC